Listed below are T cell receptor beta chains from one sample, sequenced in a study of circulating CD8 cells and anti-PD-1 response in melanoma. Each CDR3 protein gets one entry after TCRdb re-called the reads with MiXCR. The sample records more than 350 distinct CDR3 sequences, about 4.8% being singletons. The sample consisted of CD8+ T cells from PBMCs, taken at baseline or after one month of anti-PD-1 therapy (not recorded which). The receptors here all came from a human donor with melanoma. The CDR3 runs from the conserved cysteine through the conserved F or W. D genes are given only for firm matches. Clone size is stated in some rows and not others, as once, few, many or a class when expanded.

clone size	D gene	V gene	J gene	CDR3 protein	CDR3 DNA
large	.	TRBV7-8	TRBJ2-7	CASSLETASYEQYF	TGTGCCAGCAGCTTAGAAACAGCATCCTACGAGCAGTACTTC
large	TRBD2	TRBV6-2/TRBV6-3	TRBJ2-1	CASSYLPGTTYNEQFF	TGTGCCAGCAGTTACCTCCCCGGGACTACTTACAATGAGCAGTTCTTC
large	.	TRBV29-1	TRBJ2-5	CSVEGAGGETQYF	TGCAGCGTTGAAGGCGCAGGGGGGGAGACCCAGTACTTC
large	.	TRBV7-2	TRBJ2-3	CASSLALPDTQYF	TGTGCCAGCAGCTTAGCCCTTCCAGATACGCAGTATTTT
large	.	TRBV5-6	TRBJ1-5	CASSVSDGPQHF	TGTGCCAGCAGCGTATCGGACGGGCCCCAGCATTTT
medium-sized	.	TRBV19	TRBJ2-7	CASSIVLTGTYEQYF	TGTGCCAGTAGTATAGTTCTCACAGGTACCTACGAGCAGTACTTC
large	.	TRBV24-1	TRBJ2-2	CATRTGRGDTGELFF	TGTGCCACCAGGACGGGCAGGGGGGACACCGGGGAGCTGTTTTTT
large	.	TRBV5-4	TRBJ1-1	CASSLANGQNTEAFF	TGTGCCAGCAGCTTGGCGAATGGACAGAACACTGAAGCTTTCTTT
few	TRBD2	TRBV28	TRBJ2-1	CASSLRGLADYEQFF	TGTGCCAGCAGTTTACGTGGACTAGCGGACTATGAGCAGTTCTTC
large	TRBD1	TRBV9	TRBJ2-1	CASSSEGQAEDEQFF	TGTGCCAGCAGCTCAGAGGGACAGGCGGAGGATGAGCAGTTCTTC
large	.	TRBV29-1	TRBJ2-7	CSVELGGYEQYF	TGCAGCGTTGAACTGGGGGGCTACGAGCAGTACTTC
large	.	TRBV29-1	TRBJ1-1	CSVLGGQNEAFF	TGCAGCGTTCTCGGGGGGCAAAATGAAGCTTTCTTT
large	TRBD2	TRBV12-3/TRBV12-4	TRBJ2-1	CASSAPGLASNEQFF	TGTGCCAGCAGTGCCCCGGGACTAGCGAGCAATGAGCAGTTCTTC
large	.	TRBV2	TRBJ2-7	CASRGLMTYEQYF	TGTGCCAGCAGAGGGCTTATGACCTACGAGCAGTACTTC
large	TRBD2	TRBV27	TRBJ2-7	CASSFVLAASYEQYF	TGTGCCAGCAGTTTTGTACTAGCGGCCTCCTACGAGCAGTACTTC
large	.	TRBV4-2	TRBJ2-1	CASSHGNEQFF	TGTGCCAGCAGCCACGGAAATGAGCAGTTCTTC
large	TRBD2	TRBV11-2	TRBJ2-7	CASSLGASGTEQYF	TGTGCCAGCAGCTTGGGGGCTAGCGGGACCGAGCAGTACTTC
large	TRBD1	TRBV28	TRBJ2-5	CASSLPDRVWPQETQYF	TGTGCCAGCAGTCTGCCGGACAGGGTCTGGCCGCAAGAGACCCAGTACTTC
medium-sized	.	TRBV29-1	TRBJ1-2	CSVAPGANGYTF	TGCAGCGTTGCCCCGGGGGCGAATGGCTACACCTTC
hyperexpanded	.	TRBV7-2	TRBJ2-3	CASSSRGRAPDTQYF	TGTGCCAGCAGCTCCCGAGGGAGAGCGCCAGATACGCAGTATTTT
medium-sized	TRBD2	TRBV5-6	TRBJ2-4	CASSSTSGIGVWNIQYF	TGTGCCAGCAGTTCCACTAGCGGGATAGGGGTATGGAACATTCAGTACTTC
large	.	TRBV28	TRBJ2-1	CASSLTWVNEQFF	TGTGCCAGCAGTTTAACATGGGTCAATGAGCAGTTCTTC
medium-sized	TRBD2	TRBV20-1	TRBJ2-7	CSASGTSDDEQYF	TGCAGTGCTAGCGGGACTAGCGATGACGAGCAGTACTTC
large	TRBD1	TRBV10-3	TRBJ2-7	CAIFEGAGYEQYF	TGTGCCATCTTTGAGGGGGCCGGCTACGAGCAGTACTTC
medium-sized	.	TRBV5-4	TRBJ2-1	CASSPTVNEQFF	TGTGCCAGCAGCCCGACTGTGAATGAGCAGTTCTTC
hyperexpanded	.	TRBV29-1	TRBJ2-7	CSVVRASTYEQYF	TGCAGCGTTGTTCGGGCAAGTACCTACGAGCAGTACTTC
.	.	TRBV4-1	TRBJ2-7	CASSQGSASVSYEQYF	TGCGCCAGCAGCCAAGGTAGCGCTAGCGTCTCCTACGAGCAGTACTTC
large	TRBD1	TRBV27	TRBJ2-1	CASSFRDRDNEQFF	TGTGCCAGCAGTTTCCGGGACAGAGACAATGAGCAGTTCTTC
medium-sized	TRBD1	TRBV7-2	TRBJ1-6	CASSLGGTGPFASPLHF	TGTGCCAGCAGCTTAGGTGGGACAGGGCCTTTCGCTTCACCCCTCCACTTT
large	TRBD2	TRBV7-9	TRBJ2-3	CASSGSGGPIGSSTDTQYF	TGTGCCAGCAGCGGAAGCGGGGGCCCTATTGGTTCAAGCACAGATACGCAGTATTTT
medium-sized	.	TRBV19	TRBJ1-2	CASSMYGEYIRDGYTF	TGTGCCAGTAGTATGTATGGCGAATACATAAGGGATGGCTACACCTTC
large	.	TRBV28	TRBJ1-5	CASSLGGRAGNQPQHF	TGTGCCAGCAGTTTAGGGGGACGGGCGGGCAATCAGCCCCAGCATTTT
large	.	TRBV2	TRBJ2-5	CASSEKRRWETQYF	TGTGCCAGCAGTGAAAAGCGGCGGTGGGAGACCCAGTACTTC
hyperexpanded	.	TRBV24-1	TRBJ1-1	CATSDFEGTAFF	TGTGCCACCAGTGATTTCGAGGGGACAGCTTTCTTT
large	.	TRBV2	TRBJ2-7	CASKPPDSDHEQYF	TGTGCCAGCAAGCCCCCGGACAGTGACCACGAGCAGTACTTC
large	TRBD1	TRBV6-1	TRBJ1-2	CASSEQGTGSGYTF	TGTGCCAGCAGTGAACAAGGGACAGGCAGTGGCTACACCTTC
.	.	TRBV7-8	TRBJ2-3	CASSLGNTQYF	TGTGCCAGCAGCTTAGGGAATACGCAGTATTTT
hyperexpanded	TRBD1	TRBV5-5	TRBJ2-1	CASSAPGGTNNEQFF	TGTGCCAGTAGTGCCCCAGGGGGCACCAACAATGAGCAGTTCTTC
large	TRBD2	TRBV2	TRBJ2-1	CASSGGSSYNEQFF	TGTGCCAGCAGCGGCGGGAGCTCCTACAATGAGCAGTTCTTC
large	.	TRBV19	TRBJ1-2	CASRTSYGYTF	TGTGCCAGTAGGACATCGTATGGCTACACCTTC
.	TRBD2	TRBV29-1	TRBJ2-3	CSVEDAGDSTDTQYF	TGCAGCGTTGAAGACGCGGGAGACTCGACAGATACGCAGTATTTT
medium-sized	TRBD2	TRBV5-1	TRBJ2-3	CAKGEQRGATDTQYF	TGCGCCAAGGGGGAGCAGCGGGGGGCCACAGATACGCAGTATTTT
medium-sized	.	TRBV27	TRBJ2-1	CASSPGDLSSYNEQFF	TGTGCCAGCAGTCCGGGGGATCTCAGCTCCTACAATGAGCAGTTCTTC
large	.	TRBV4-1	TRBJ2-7	CASSQALQGGYEQYF	TGCGCCAGCAGCCAAGCGTTGCAGGGGGGTTACGAGCAGTACTTC
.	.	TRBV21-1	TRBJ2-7	CASSKTGLASSYEQYF	TGTGCCAGCAGCAAGACTGGACTAGCCTCCTCCTACGAGCAGTACTTC
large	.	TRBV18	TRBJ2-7	CASSPPLKENYEQYF	TGTGCCAGCTCACCACCGCTGAAGGAGAACTACGAGCAGTACTTC
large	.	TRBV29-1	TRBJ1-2	CSVPGAGRYTF	TGCAGCGTGCCCGGGGCCGGGCGCTACACCTTC
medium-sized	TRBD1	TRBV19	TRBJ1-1	CASSIRQGADTEAFF	TGTGCCAGTAGTATCCGACAGGGGGCTGACACTGAAGCTTTCTTT
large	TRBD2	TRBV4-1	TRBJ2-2	CASSGSFTGELFF	TGCGCCAGTAGCGGGAGTTTTACCGGGGAGCTGTTTTTT
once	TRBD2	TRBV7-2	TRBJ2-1	CASSAPSGIEQFF	TGTGCCAGCAGCGCACCCAGCGGGATTGAGCAGTTCTTC
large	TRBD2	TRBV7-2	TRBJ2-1	CASSLDRGAYNEQFF	TGTGCCAGCAGCTTAGACCGGGGGGCCTACAATGAGCAGTTCTTC
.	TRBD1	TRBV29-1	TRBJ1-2	CSAQGAFSGYGYTF	TGCAGTGCGCAGGGGGCGTTTAGCGGCTATGGCTACACCTTC
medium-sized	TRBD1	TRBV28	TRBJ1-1	CASSSLTGLALEAFF	TGTGCCAGCAGTTCCTTGACAGGGCTCGCTCTTGAAGCTTTCTTT
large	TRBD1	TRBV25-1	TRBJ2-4	CASSEGDREINIQYF	TGTGCCAGCAGTGAGGGAGACAGGGAGATAAACATTCAGTACTTC
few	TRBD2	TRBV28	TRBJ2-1	CASSLRGLADYEQSF	TGTGCCAGCAGTTTACGTGGACTAGCGGACTATGAGCAGTCCTTC
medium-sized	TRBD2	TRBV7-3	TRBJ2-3	CASSPSGGITDTQYF	TGTGCCAGCAGCCCTAGCGGGGGCATCACAGATACGCAGTATTTT
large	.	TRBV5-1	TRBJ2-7	CASSLGSYSYEQYF	TGCGCCAGCAGCTTGGGTAGTTACTCCTACGAGCAGTACTTC
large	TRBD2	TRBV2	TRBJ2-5	CASSEGLAGLETQYF	TGTGCCAGCAGTGAGGGACTAGCGGGATTGGAGACCCAGTACTTC
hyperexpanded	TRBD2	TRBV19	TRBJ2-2	CASSNPGTSATGELFF	TGTGCCAGTAGTAATCCCGGGACTAGCGCAACCGGGGAGCTGTTTTTT
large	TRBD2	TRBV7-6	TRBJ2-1	CASSLGGSGMGNEQFF	TGTGCCAGCAGCTTGGGCGGCAGCGGGATGGGGAATGAGCAGTTCTTC